This T cell receptor beta chain was identified in a study of lymphopenia after photon versus proton radiotherapy. Germline V gene sequence: CDR1 SGHDN, CDR2 FVKESK. The CDR3 consists of 15 residues. The V gene lost 4 bases and the J gene lost 7 bases, with 14 bases spanning the gap. Points from the study as a whole: After lymphocyte nadir, photon-treated repertoires showed oligoclonal expansion, especially CD8+ Temra.

Measured with immunoSEQ multiplex PCR; TCRdb has only the in-frame clones, and not every one. The sample consists of approximately 25,000 clones, 70% to 85% of them appearing once. This clone has a single count. The antigen is undetermined. The source material was peripheral blood, sampled from a patient treated with proton-based radiotherapy. This chain connects TRBV14 to TRBJ1-6, with a possible D match to TRBD1 (6 bases). The receptor comes from a woman between 65 and 79 years old with pancreatic cancer. This CDR3 is CASSLLQGGNSPLHF. The CDR3 bases are TGTGCCAGCAGCCTACTACAGGGTGGGAATTCACCCCTCCACTTT.